The sequence of this T cell receptor beta chain was determined in a study of cytomegalovirus exposure and HLA in healthy donors. Study conclusions and caveats: In a later analysis, first-cohort TCR clusters were found to tend to co-occur in the approximately 110 validation repertoires.

Only in-frame clones appear in the TCRdb table, and some are missing; sequencing was by immunoSEQ multiplex PCR. The sample lists approximately 59,000 clones, over 90% seen once, with approximately 5.3% in the top ten. A remark on this clone: The antigen is not known.

The CDR3 contains 13 residues. The germline V gene encodes CDR1 MNHEY and CDR2 SMNVEV (reference sequence). Trimming stripped 6 bases from V and 6 bases from J, with 14 bases between. The chain recombines TRBV27 with TRBJ1-2, with D possibly TRBD1 on 6 matching bases. The sample taken for sequencing was PBMCs. The source of this sequence is a man aged 18 to 30 in good health and CMV-seropositive. CDR3 bases: TGTGCCAGCAGGCAAATGGGGGCGGATGGCTACACCTTC. Residues: CASRQMGADGYTF.